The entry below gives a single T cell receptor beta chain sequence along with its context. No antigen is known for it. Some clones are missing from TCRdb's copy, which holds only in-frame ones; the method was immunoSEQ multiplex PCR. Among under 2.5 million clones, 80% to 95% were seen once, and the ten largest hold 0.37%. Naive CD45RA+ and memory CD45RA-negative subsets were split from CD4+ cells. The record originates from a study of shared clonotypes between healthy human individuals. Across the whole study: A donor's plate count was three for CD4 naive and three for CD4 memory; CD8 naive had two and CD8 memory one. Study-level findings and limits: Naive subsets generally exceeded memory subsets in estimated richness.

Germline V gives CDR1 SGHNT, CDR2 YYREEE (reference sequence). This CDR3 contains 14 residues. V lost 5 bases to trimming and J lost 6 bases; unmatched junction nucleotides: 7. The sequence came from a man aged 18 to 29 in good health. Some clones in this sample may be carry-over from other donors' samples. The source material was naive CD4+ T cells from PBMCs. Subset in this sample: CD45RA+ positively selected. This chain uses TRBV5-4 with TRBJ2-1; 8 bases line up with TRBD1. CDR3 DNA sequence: TGTGCCAGCAGTCCCAAGGACAGGGTCAATGAGCAGTTCTTC. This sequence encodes CASSPKDRVNEQFF.